These 22 T cell receptor beta chains were sequenced from one sample in a study of blood T cell repertoires in COVID-19. Sequenced by immunoSEQ multiplex PCR; TCRdb stores in-frame clones only, minus some. The data contain about 70,000 clones, around 85% of them singletons. The specimen was peripheral blood. The receptors shown here come from a man of 80 years or more with acute or convalescent COVID-19.

The rearrangement links TRBV5-4 to TRBJ2-5, with TRBD2 matching over 8 bases. After removal of 4 bases from V and 5 bases from J, the junction contained 7 bases not matched to a gene. The CDR3 runs 14 residues. Germline V gene lookup returns CDR1 SGHNT and CDR2 YYREEE (reference sequence). CDR3 nucleotide sequence: TGTGCCAGCAGCCTTAGCGGGGTCGGGGAGACCCAGTACTTC. It encodes CASSLSGVGETQYF.

The genes are TRBV5-1 and TRBJ2-1, with 7 bases fitting TRBD2. The CDR3 sequence is 15 residues long. J was trimmed by 5 bases and V by 0 bases; bases with no gene match: 5. Germline loops: CDR1 SGHRS, CDR2 YFSETQ. The CDR3 region is CASSLELARNNEQFF. CDR3 DNA sequence: TGCGCCAGCAGCTTGGAACTAGCGAGGAACAATGAGCAGTTCTTC.

This clone was observed a handful of times. The chain joins TRBV10-1 to TRBJ2-2; the D is unclear. Deletions cut 5 bases from V and 7 bases from J, with 8 bases between. The V gene's germline CDR1 is WNHNN and CDR2 SYGVQD (reference sequence). This CDR3 is built from 12 residues. CDR3 amino acids: CASSYTYGELFF. The CDR3 nucleotides are TGCGCCAGCAGTTATACCTACGGGGAGCTGTTTTTT.

The genes are TRBV18 and TRBJ1-5, with D maybe TRBD1 (5 bases). The CDR3 sequence is 16 residues long. The V end was cut by 3 bases, the J end by 0 bases, with 12 bases between. Germline V CDR1 and CDR2: KGHSH, LQKENI. CDR3 coding DNA: TGTGCCAGCTCACCTGGAACTGACAGTAGCAATCAGCCCCAGCATTTT. Amino acids: CASSPGTDSSNQPQHF.

This clone occurred once. The gene calls are TRBV3-1 (or the pseudogene TRBV3-2) and TRBJ2-3; D unresolved. The CDR3 is 15 residues long. V was clipped by 2 bases and J by 2 bases, with 11 bases between them. CDR1 LGHDT and CDR2 YNNKEL come from the germline V gene (reference sequence). CDR3 bases: TGTGCCAGCAGCCAAAGGATCGCGGACACAGATACGCAGTATTTT. Encoded protein: CASSQRIADTDTQYF.

Written as DNA, the CDR3 is TGTGCCAGCAGCTTATTTTCGGGGACTAGTCGGGACAATGAGCAGTTCTTC. It is translated as CASSLFSGTSRDNEQFF. The chain recombines TRBV11-2 with TRBJ2-1; 8 positions agree with TRBD2. There are 17 residues in the CDR3. Germline V gene lookup returns CDR1 SGHAT and CDR2 FQNNGV. Trimming at V came to 2 bases and at J to 5 bases, leaving 11 bases not matched to a gene.

The chain combines TRBV18 with TRBJ1-1; TRBD1 is a possible D gene (6 bases). The germline V gene encodes CDR1 KGHSH and CDR2 LQKENI. CDR3 size: 12 residues. Trimming left V 6 bases short and J 5 bases short, with 10 bases between. The CDR3 sequence is CASSHRDTEAFF. The CDR3 DNA sequence: TGTGCCAGCTCCCACAGGGATACTGAAGCTTTCTTT.

The genes are TRBV2 and TRBJ1-5, with 11 bases matching TRBD1. CDR1 is SNHLY and CDR2 is FYNNEI in the germline V gene. The CDR3 is 17 amino acids. V was clipped by 5 bases and J by 6 bases; unmatched bases: 12. Here the CDR3 DNA reads TGTGCCAGCAGTCATCTGCCCGGGACAGGGGGACGTCAGCCCCAGCATTTT. Encoded protein: CASSHLPGTGGRQPQHF.

This chain joins TRBV19 and TRBJ1-2, with D maybe TRBD1 (6 bases). Looked up from germline, CDR1 is LNHDA and CDR2 is SQIVND (reference sequence). The CDR3 is 13 amino acids. The V and J ends lost 8 bases and 5 bases respectively, with 15 bases between them. The CDR3: CASSLQGWYGYTF. The CDR3 nucleotides are TGTGCCAGTTCCTTACAGGGTTGGTATGGCTACACCTTC.

The V call is TRBV7-2, the J call TRBJ2-1; 11 bases map to TRBD2. V dropped 5 bases and J dropped 5; count of bases not matched to a gene: 5. CDR3 length: 15 residues. CDR1 and CDR2 from the germline V gene are SGHTA and FQGNSA. Written as DNA, the CDR3 is TGTGCCAGCAGCGCAAGACTAGCGGGAAACAATGAGCAGTTCTTC. Its protein product is CASSARLAGNNEQFF.

The CDR3 sequence: CASSPGLAGDTQYF. The CDR3 coding sequence is TGCGCCAGCAGCCCGGGACTAGCAGGAGATACGCAGTATTTT. The chain has TRBV5-1 and TRBJ2-3; 9 bases agree with TRBD2. The V gene end was trimmed by 4 bases and the J gene end by 5 bases; junction bases not matched to a gene: 5. CDR1 is SGHRS, CDR2 YFSETQ, per germline. The CDR3 is made up of 14 amino acids.

This chain uses TRBV19 with TRBJ2-5, with 7 nucleotides matching TRBD1. CDR1 and CDR2 (germline): LNHDA, SQIVND (reference sequence). The V and J ends lost 6 bases and 1 base, in that order; junction bases with no gene match: 11. The CDR3 is made up of 16 amino acids. The CDR3, as DNA: TGTGCCAGTAGACGCGGCCAGGGGACAGCCCAAGAGACCCAGTACTTC. It codes for CASRRGQGTAQETQYF.

This chain connects TRBV18 to TRBJ1-1, with D possibly TRBD1 on 6 matching bases. Trimming pared 2 bases from V and 1 base from J, leaving 14 bases between. The CDR3 covers 16 residues. The germline gives CDR1 KGHSH, CDR2 LQKENI. The CDR3 bases are TGTGCCAGCTCACCAAAGGTTACAGGGCAGAACACTGAAGCTTTCTTT. This translates into CASSPKVTGQNTEAFF.

The V and J genes are TRBV6-6 and TRBJ1-4; 7 bases are a match to TRBD1. CDR3 length equals 13 residues. Germline trimming cut 7 bases from V and 4 bases from J; bases unmatched to any gene: 3. Germline CDR1 is MNHNY and CDR2 is SVGAGI (reference sequence). CDR3: CASIRGSNEKLFF. The CDR3 DNA reads as TGTGCCAGCATCAGGGGGAGTAATGAAAAACTGTTTTTT.

J is TRBJ2-7 and V is TRBV5-3, with TRBD1 matching over 7 bases. TRBV5-3 qualifies as an ORF whose function is uncertain. The CDR3 loop spans 14 amino acids. V shed 5 bases, J shed 3 bases, and the junction held 8 bases outside the gene matches. CDR3 sequence reads: CARRPDRALYEQYF. The CDR3 coding sequence is TGTGCCAGAAGACCTGACAGGGCCCTCTACGAGCAGTACTTC.

CDR3 sequence reads: CASSEPGNTEAFF. The CDR3 nucleotides are TGCGCCAGCAGCGAACCAGGGAACACTGAAGCTTTCTTT. This chain connects TRBV5-1 to TRBJ1-1; D uncertain. Germline V lookup: CDR1 SGHRS, CDR2 YFSETQ. CDR3 length: 13 residues. With 4 bases removed from V and 1 base from J, the gap between germline ends came to 8 bases. The full variable domain, with the rest looked up from reference TRBV5-1 and TRBJ1-1, is KAGVTQTPRYLIKTRGQQVTLSCSPISGHRSVSWYQQTPGQGLQFLFEYFSETQRNKGNFPGRFSGRQFSNSRSEMNVSTLELGDSALYLCASSEPGNTEAFFGQGTRLTVV.

V usage is TRBV10-3 and J usage is TRBJ2-7, with 7 bases that match TRBD2. CDR3 size: 15 residues. The J segment lost 0 bases and the V segment lost 4 bases, leaving 6 bases of the junction unmatched. Per the germline V gene, CDR1 is ENHRY and CDR2 is SYGVKD. CDR3 amino acids: CAISAPPGGSYEQYF. The CDR3 coding sequence is TGTGCCATCAGTGCCCCACCGGGGGGCTCCTACGAGCAGTACTTC.

The V gene is TRBV11-3, the J gene TRBJ2-7; 8 nucleotides agree with TRBD2. Germline CDR1 reads SGHNT; CDR2 reads YENEEA. Losses at the gene ends were 1 base for V and 1 base for J; bases not matched to a gene: 3. The CDR3 totals 15 residues. The CDR3 protein is CASSLAGGPSYEQYF. CDR3 sequence (DNA): TGTGCCAGCAGCTTAGCGGGAGGGCCTTCCTACGAGCAGTACTTC.

The CDR3 region is CASSLDTLYEQYF. The CDR3 coding sequence is TGCGCCAGCAGCCTGGACACCCTCTACGAGCAGTACTTC. J is TRBJ2-7 and V is TRBV5-1, with D possibly TRBD1 on 5 matching bases. The CDR3 sequence is 13 residues long. V dropped 4 bases and J dropped 3 bases, with 11 bases sitting between them. CDR1 SGHRS and CDR2 YFSETQ come from the germline V gene.

V and J are TRBV27 and TRBJ2-1; TRBD2 matches at 12 bases. Unmatched junction bases numbered 9, after V lost 8 bases and J lost 7 bases. The CDR3 length is 15 residues. Germline V gives CDR1 MNHEY, CDR2 SMNVEV (reference sequence). This chain's CDR3 is CASVSSGGAVNEQFF. The CDR3 DNA sequence: TGTGCCAGCGTATCTAGCGGGGGGGCAGTAAATGAGCAGTTCTTC.

This clone was observed a single time. The genes are TRBV7-3 and TRBJ2-1; TRBD1 might be the D (6 bases). V lost 2 bases, J lost 10 bases, and 24 bases lay in between. The CDR3 spans 17 residues. The germline V gene has CDR1 SGHTA and CDR2 FQGTGA. The CDR3 DNA reads as TGTGCCAGCAGCTTATGGGCGTCAGTCTCTAATCAGGGGGAGCAGTTCTTC. Protein product: CASSLWASVSNQGEQFF.

This rearrangement joins TRBV7-8 to TRBJ1-1; D uncertain. From germline, CDR1 is SGHVS and CDR2 FQNEAQ. V lost 5 bases and J 4 bases, leaving 8 bases between the germline ends. The CDR3 is made up of 12 amino acids. CDR3 in DNA: TGTGCCAGCAGCGCTACTCTCACTGAAGCTTTCTTT. It encodes CASSATLTEAFF.